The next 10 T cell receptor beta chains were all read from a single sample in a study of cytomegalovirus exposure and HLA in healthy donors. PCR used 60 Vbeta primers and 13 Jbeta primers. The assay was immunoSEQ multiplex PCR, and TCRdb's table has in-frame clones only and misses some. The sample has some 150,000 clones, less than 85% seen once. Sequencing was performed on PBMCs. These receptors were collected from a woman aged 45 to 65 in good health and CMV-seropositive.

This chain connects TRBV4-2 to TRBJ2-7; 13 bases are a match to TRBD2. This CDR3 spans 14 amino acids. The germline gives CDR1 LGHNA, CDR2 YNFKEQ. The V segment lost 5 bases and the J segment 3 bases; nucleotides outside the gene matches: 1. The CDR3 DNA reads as TGTGCCAGCAGCTGGACTAGCGGGGGCTACGAGCAGTACTTC. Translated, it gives CASSWTSGGYEQYF.

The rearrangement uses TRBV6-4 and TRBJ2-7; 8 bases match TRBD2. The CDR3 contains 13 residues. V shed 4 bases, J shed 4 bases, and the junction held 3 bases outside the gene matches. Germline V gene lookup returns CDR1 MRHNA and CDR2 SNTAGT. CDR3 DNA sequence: TGTGCCAGCAGTGTGGGACTAGGGTACGAGCAGTACTTC. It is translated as CASSVGLGYEQYF.

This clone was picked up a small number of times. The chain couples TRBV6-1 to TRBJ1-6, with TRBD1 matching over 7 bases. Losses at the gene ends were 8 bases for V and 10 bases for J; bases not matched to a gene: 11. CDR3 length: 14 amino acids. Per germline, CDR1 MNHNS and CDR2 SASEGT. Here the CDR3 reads CASSGQVLISPLHF. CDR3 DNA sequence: TGTGCCAGCTCCGGACAGGTTTTAATCTCACCCCTCCACTTT.

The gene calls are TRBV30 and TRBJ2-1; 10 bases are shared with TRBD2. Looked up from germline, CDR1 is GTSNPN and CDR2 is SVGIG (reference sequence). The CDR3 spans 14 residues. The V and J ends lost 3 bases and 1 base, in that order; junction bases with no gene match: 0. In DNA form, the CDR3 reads TGTGCCTGGAGACTAGCGGGGTCCTACAATGAGCAGTTCTTC. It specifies CAWRLAGSYNEQFF.

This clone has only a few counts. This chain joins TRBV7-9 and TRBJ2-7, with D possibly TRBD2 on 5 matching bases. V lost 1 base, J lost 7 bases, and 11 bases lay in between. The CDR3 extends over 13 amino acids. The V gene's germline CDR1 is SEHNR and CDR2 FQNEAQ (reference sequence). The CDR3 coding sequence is TGTGCCAGCAGCTTAGGTTTTACTAGGGAGCAGTACTTC. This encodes CASSLGFTREQYF.

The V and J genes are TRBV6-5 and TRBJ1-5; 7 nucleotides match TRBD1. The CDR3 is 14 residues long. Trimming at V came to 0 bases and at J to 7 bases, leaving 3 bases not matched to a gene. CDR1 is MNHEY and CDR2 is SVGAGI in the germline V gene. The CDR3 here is CASSYSRGLQPQHF. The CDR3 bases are TGTGCCAGCAGTTACTCCAGGGGGTTGCAGCCCCAGCATTTT.

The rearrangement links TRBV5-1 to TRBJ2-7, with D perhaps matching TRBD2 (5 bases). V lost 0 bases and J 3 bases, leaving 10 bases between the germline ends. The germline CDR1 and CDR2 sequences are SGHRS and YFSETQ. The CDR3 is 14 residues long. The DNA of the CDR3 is TGCGCCAGCAGCTTGGACAGCGGCGGCTACGAGCAGTACTTC. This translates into CASSLDSGGYEQYF.

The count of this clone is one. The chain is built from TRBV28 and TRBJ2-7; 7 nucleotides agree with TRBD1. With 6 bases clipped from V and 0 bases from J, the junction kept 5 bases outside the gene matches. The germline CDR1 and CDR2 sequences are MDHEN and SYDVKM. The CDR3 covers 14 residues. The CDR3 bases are TGTGCCAGCAGAGGACAGGCCCGCTCCTACGAGCAGTACTTC. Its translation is CASRGQARSYEQYF.

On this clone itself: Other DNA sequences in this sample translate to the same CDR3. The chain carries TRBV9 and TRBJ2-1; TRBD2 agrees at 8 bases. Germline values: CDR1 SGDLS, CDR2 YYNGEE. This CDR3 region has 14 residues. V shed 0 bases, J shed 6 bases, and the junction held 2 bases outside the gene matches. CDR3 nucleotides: TGTGCCAGCAGCGTAGGTGCGGGGGGCAATGAGCAGTTCTTC. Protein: CASSVGAGGNEQFF.

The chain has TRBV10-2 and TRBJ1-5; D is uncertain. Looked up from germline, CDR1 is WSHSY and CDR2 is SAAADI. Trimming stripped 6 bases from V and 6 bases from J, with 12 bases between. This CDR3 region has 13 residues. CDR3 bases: TGCGCCAGCAGCGCGGGCCTTCGTCAGCCCCAGCATTTT. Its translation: CASSAGLRQPQHF.